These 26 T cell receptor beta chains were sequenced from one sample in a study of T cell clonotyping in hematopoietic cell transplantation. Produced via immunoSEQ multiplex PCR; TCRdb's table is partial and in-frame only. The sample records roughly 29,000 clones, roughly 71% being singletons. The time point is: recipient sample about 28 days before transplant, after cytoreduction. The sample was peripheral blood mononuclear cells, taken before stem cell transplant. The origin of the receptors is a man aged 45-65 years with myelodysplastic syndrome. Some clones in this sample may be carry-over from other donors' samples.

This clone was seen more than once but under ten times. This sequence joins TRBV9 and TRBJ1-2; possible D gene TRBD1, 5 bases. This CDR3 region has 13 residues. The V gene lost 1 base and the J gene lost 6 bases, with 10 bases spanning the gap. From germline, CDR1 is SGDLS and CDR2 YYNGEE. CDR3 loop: CASSVRGVDGYTF. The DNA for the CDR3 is TGTGCCAGCAGCGTAAGGGGAGTGGATGGCTACACCTTC.

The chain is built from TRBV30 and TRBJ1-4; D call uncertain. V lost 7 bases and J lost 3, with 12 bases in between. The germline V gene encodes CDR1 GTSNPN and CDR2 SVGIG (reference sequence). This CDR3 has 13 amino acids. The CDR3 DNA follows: TGTGCCTACCTACAAGGCGCTAATGAAAAACTGTTTTTT. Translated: CAYLQGANEKLFF.

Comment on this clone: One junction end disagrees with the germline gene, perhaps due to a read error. CDR3 sequence (DNA): TGCAGCGTCGAAGAGACAGGGGGTAGCGAGCAGTACTTC. It translates to CSVEETGGSEQYF. The chain has TRBV29-1 and TRBJ2-7, with TRBD1 identical over 9 bases. Germline V gives CDR1 SQVTM, CDR2 ANQGSEA. CDR3 length: 13 residues.

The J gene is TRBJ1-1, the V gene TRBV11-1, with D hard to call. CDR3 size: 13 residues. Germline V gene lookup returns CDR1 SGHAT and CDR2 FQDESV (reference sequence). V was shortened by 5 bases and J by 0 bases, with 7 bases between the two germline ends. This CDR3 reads CASSNVMNTEAFF. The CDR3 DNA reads TGTGCCAGCAGCAACGTCATGAACACTGAAGCTTTCTTT.

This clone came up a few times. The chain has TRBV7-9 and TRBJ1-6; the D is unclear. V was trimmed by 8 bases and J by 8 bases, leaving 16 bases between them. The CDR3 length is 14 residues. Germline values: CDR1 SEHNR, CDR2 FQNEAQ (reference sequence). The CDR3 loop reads CASREDGPYSPLHF. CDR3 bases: TGTGCCAGCCGCGAAGACGGACCCTATTCACCCCTCCACTTT.

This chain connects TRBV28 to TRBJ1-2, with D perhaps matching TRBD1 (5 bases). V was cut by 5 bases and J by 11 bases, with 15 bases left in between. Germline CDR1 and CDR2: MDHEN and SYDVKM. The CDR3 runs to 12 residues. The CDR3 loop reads CASSPGYPPYTF. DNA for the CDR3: TGTGCCAGCAGTCCAGGGTATCCGCCGTACACCTTC.

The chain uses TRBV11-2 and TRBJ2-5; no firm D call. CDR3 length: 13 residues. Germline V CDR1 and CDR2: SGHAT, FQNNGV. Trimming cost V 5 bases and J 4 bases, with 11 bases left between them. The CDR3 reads CASSPRGGETQYF. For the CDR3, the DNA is TGTGCCAGCAGCCCTCGTGGCGGAGAGACCCAGTACTTC.

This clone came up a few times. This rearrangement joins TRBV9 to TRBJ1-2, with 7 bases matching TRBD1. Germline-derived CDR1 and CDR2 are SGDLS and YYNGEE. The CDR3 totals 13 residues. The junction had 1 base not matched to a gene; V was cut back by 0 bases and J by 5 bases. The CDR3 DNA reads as TGTGCCAGCAGCGTAGCACAGGGGTATGGCTACACCTTC. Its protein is CASSVAQGYGYTF.

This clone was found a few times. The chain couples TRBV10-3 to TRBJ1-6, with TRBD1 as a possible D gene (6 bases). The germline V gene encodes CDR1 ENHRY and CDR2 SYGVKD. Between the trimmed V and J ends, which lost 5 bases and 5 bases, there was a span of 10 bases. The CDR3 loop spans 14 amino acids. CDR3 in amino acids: CAISPGQNNSPLHF. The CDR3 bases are TGTGCCATCAGTCCCGGACAGAATAATTCACCCCTCCACTTT.

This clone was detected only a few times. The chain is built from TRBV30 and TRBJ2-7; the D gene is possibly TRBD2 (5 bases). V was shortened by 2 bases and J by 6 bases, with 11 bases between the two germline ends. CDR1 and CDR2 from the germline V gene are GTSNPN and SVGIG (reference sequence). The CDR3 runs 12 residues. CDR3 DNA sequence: TGTGCCTGGAGTAGTTGGGAGCCCGAGCAGTACTTC. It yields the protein CAWSSWEPEQYF.

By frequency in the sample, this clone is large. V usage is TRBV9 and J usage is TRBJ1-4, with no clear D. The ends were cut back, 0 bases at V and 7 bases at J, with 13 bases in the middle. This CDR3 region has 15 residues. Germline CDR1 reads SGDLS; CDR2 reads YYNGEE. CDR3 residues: CASSVADHLSEKLFF. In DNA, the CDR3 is TGTGCCAGCAGCGTAGCAGACCATCTTAGTGAAAAACTGTTTTTT.

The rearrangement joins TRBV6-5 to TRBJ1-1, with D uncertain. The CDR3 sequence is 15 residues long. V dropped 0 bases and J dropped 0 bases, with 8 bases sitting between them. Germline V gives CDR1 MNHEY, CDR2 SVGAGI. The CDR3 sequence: CASSYSPRLNTEAFF. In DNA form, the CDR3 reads TGTGCCAGCAGTTACTCGCCGCGTTTGAACACTGAAGCTTTCTTT.

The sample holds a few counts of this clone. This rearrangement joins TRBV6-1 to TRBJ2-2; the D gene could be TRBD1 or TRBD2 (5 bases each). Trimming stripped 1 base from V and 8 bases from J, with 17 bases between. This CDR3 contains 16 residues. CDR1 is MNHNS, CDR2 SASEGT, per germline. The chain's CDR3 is CASSEVRGGEGGELFF. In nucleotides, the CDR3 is TGTGCCAGCAGTGAAGTGAGGGGCGGAGAGGGGGGGGAGCTGTTTTTT.

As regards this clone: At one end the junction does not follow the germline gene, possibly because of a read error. DNA for the CDR3: TGTGCCAGCAGCATAGGGACAGCTGAAGCTTTCTTT. Amino acids: CASSIGTAEAFF. This sequence joins TRBV13 and TRBJ1-1, with 7 bases identical to TRBD1. The V gene's germline CDR1 is PRHDT and CDR2 FYEKMQ (reference sequence). This CDR3 has 12 amino acids.

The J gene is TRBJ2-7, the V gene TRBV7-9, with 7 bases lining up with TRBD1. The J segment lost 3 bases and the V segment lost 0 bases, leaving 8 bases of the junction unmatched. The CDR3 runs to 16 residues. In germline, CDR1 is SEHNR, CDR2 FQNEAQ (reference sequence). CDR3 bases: TGTGCCAGCAGCTTAGCGCAGACAGGGCTATTCTACGAGCAGTACTTC. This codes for CASSLAQTGLFYEQYF.

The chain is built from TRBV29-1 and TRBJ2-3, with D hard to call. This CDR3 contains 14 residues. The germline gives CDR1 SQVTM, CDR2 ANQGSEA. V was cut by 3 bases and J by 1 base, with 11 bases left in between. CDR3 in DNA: TGCAGCGTTGAGCTAGAGGAACGCACAGATACGCAGTATTTT. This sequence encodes CSVELEERTDTQYF.

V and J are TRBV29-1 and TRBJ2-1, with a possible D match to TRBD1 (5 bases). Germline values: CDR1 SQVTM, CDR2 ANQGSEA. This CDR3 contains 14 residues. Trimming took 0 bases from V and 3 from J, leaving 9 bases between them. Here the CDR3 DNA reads TGCAGCGTTGAAGATCCTCAGGGCTACAATGAGCAGTTCTTC. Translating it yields CSVEDPQGYNEQFF.

The CDR3 spells CAGQTGKGQPQHF. CDR3 sequence (DNA): TGTGCCGGTCAGACAGGGAAGGGGCAGCCCCAGCATTTT. The chain joins TRBV30 to TRBJ1-5; 7 positions match TRBD1. V was clipped by 8 bases and J by 7 bases; unmatched bases: 11. The CDR3 runs 13 residues. Per the germline V gene, CDR1 is GTSNPN and CDR2 is SVGIG (reference sequence).

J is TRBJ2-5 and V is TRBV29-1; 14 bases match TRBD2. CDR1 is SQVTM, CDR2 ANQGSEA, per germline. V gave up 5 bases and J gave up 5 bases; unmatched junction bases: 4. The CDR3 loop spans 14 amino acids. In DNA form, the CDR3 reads TGCAGCGTTTCGGGACTAGCGGGGGCGGAGACCCAGTACTTC. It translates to CSVSGLAGAETQYF.

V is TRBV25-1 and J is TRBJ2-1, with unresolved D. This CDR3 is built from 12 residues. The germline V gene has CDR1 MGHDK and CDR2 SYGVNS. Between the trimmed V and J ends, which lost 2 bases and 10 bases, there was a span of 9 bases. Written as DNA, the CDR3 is TGTGCCAGCAGTGAACGACTGGTGGAGCAGTTCTTC. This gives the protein CASSERLVEQFF.

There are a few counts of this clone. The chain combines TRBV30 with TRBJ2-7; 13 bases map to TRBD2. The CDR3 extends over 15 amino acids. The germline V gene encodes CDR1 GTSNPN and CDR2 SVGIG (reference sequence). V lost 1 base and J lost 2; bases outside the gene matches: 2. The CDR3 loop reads CAWSAGTSGTYEQYF. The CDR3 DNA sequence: TGTGCCTGGAGTGCCGGGACTAGCGGGACCTACGAGCAGTACTTC.

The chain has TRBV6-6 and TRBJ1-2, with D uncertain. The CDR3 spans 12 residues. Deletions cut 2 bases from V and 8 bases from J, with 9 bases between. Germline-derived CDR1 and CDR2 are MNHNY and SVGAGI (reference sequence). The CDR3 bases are TGTGCCAGCAGTTACCAGTCGGGGGGCTACACCTTC. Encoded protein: CASSYQSGGYTF.

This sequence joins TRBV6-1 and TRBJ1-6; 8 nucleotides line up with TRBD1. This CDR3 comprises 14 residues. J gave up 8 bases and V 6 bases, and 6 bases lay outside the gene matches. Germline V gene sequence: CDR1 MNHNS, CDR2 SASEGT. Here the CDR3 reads CASRATGAHSPLHF. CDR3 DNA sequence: TGTGCCAGCAGGGCGACAGGGGCCCATTCACCCCTCCACTTT.

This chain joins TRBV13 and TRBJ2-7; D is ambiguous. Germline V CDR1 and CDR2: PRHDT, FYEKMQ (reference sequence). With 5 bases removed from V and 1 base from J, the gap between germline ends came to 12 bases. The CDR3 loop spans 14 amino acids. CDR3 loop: CASSLRVSSYEQYF. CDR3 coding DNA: TGTGCCAGCAGCCTAAGGGTTAGTTCCTACGAGCAGTACTTC. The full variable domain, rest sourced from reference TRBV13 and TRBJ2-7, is AAGVIQSPRHLIKEKRETATLKCYPIPRHDTVYWYQQGPGQDPQFLISFYEKMQSDKGSIPDRFSAQQFSDYHSELNMSSLELGDSALYFCASSLRVSSYEQYFGPGTRLTVT.

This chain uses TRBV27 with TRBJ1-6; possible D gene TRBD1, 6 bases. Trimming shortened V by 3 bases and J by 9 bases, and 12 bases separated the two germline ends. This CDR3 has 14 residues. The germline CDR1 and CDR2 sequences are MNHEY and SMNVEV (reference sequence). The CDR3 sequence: CASSLKRGFSPLHF. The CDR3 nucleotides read TGTGCCAGCAGTTTGAAAAGGGGGTTTTCACCCCTCCACTTT.

The CDR3 nucleotides read TGTGCCAGCAGTGATCCAGGGTTGGGTGGCTACACCTTC. Amino acid sequence: CASSDPGLGGYTF. The chain recombines TRBV2 with TRBJ1-2; D might be TRBD1 (5 bases). Deletions cut 3 bases from V and 7 bases from J, with 12 bases between. This CDR3 has 13 amino acids. Germline assignment: CDR1 SNHLY and CDR2 FYNNEI.